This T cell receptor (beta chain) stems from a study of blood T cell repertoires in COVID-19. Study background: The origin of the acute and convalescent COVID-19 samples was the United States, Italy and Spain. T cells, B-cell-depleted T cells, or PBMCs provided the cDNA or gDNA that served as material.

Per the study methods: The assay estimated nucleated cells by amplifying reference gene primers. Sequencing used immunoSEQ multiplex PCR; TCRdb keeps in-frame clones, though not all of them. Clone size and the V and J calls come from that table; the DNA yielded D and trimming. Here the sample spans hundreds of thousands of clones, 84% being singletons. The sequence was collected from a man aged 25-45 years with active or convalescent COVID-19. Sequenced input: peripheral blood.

CDR3 region: CASSLGSTDTQYF. In DNA, the CDR3 is TGTGCCAGCAGCTTGGGCAGCACAGATACGCAGTATTTT. The chain joins TRBV7-8 to TRBJ2-3; D is undetermined. CDR3 length equals 13 residues. Germline V gives CDR1 SGHVS, CDR2 FQNEAQ. With 3 bases removed from V and 0 bases from J, the gap between germline ends came to 4 bases.